This TCR beta chain was captured in a study of lymphopenia after photon versus proton radiotherapy. Study-wide points: Proton therapy kept repertoires fairly stable, unlike photons, which gained effector/memory cells. Oligoclonal CD8+ Temra expansion after nadir drove photon patients' diversity drop.

Profiling relied on immunoSEQ multiplex PCR, and the TCRdb table lists in-frame clones only, not all of them. The sample holds tens of thousands of clones, approximately 87% seen once. This clone was found a few times. What it binds is not known. The V and J ends lost 2 bases and 7 bases, in that order; junction bases with no gene match: 11. Germline loops: CDR1 LNHDA, CDR2 SQIVND (reference sequence). This CDR3 spans 16 amino acids. The TCR was taken from a man aged 45-65 years with gastric cancer. The chain combines TRBV19 with TRBJ1-5; 7 nucleotides agree with TRBD1. This material consisted of peripheral blood, taken from a patient treated with photon-based radiotherapy. Here the CDR3 DNA reads TGTGCCAGTAGTATATACCCAGGGGGTGGCGGACAGCCCCAGCATTTT. This sequence encodes CASSIYPGGGGQPQHF. Using reference TRBV19 and TRBJ1-5 for the parts outside the CDR3, the full variable domain is DGGITQSPKYLFRKEGQNVTLSCEQNLNHDAMYWYRQDPGQGLRLIYYSQIVNDFQKGDIAEGYSVSREKKESFPLTVTSAQKNPTAFYLCASSIYPGGGGQPQHFGDGTRLSIL.